This T cell receptor beta chain stems from a study of T-cell reconstitution after alpha-beta-depleted transplantation in children. TCRbeta library construction was performed incorporating unique molecular identifiers. TCRdb processed the PCR reads anew with MiXCR; each CDR3 protein has one entry. This table holds about 690,000 distinct CDR3 sequences, roughly 15% found once. V shed 1 base and J 10 bases; nucleotides not matched to a gene: 9. Per germline, CDR1 SEHNR and CDR2 FQNEAQ (reference sequence). There are 15 residues in the CDR3. Only one count was recorded for this clonotype. Material: PBMCs from the stem cell graft donor, obtained from the stem cell graft. The chain combines TRBV7-9 with TRBJ1-4; 7 bases map to TRBD1. The source is a human donor who donated a stem cell graft to a child with acute myeloid leukemia. Here the CDR3 DNA reads TGTGCCAGCAGCTTAGGAGGGGGCTCCGTGGGAAAACTGTTTTTT. Protein product: CASSLGGGSVGKLFF.